These 19 T cell receptor beta chains came from one sample sequenced in a study of OX40 agonist ivuxolimab in advanced cancers. TCRdb's table, derived via immunoSEQ multiplex PCR, lists solely in-frame clones and lacks some. This sample carries about 82,000 clones, almost 90% of them seen once, and the ten largest clones take less than 0.85%. Sequences were derived from CD4+ or CD8+ T cells sorted from blood, sampled in a trial of the OX40 agonist ivuxolimab. These receptors all stem from an adult with an advanced solid tumor such as melanoma, head and neck, liver or kidney cancer.

This clone was seen just once. The V gene is TRBV28, the J gene TRBJ2-1; 9 positions agree with TRBD2. CDR1 and CDR2 from the germline V gene are MDHEN and SYDVKM. The ends lost 2 bases at V and 8 bases at J; junction bases unmatched: 7. The CDR3 runs 15 residues. The CDR3 sequence is CASSLLAGNRHEQFF. CDR3 DNA sequence: TGTGCCAGCAGTTTACTAGCGGGAAATCGACATGAGCAGTTCTTC.

This clone has only one observation. This sequence joins TRBV18 and TRBJ2-2, with 14 bases fitting TRBD2. The CDR3 spans 17 residues. The V gene end was trimmed by 3 bases and the J gene end by 1 base; junction bases not matched to a gene: 1. CDR1 is KGHSH, CDR2 LQKENI, per germline. The CDR3 coding sequence is TGTGCCAGCTCACCGGGACTAGCGGGGGTGAACACCGGGGAGCTGTTTTTT. Protein product: CASSPGLAGVNTGELFF.

The chain has TRBV2 and TRBJ1-5; TRBD1 is a possible D gene (5 bases). V was shortened by 4 bases and J by 2 bases, with 15 bases between the two germline ends. This CDR3 is 16 amino acids long. Germline assignment: CDR1 SNHLY and CDR2 FYNNEI. The CDR3 loop reads CASSGGLAGRNQPQHF. Written as DNA, the CDR3 is TGTGCCAGCAGTGGAGGGTTGGCGGGGCGCAATCAGCCCCAGCATTTT.

About this clone itself: Sequence at one end of the junction differs from germline and may be a read error. The rearrangement joins TRBV6-5 to TRBJ1-2; 7 bases match TRBD1. The CDR3 loop spans 11 amino acids. Looked up from germline, CDR1 is MNHEY and CDR2 is SVGAGI. Written as DNA, the CDR3 is TGTGCCAGCAGTGAATTAAGGACAGGTTTCTTC. It specifies CASSELRTGFF.

The chain employs TRBV7-8 and TRBJ1-5, with 8 nucleotides matching TRBD1. The trim removed 4 bases at V and 5 bases at J, leaving 10 bases unmatched. CDR1 and CDR2 from the germline V gene are SGHVS and FQNEAQ. This CDR3 region has 16 residues. The CDR3 DNA is TGTGCCAGCAGCTCCTATACAGGGGGAGGCGATCAGCCCCAGCATTTT. It codes for CASSSYTGGGDQPQHF.

The chain combines TRBV7-9 with TRBJ1-1; tentative D call: TRBD1 (5 bases). This CDR3 comprises 15 residues. V was trimmed by 5 bases and J by 2 bases, leaving 15 bases between them. Germline V CDR1 and CDR2: SEHNR, FQNEAQ (reference sequence). CDR3 nucleotide sequence: TGTGCCAGCAGCCCCCGACAGTCACCTAACACTGAAGCTTTCTTT. Translated: CASSPRQSPNTEAFF.

This sequence joins TRBV30 and TRBJ1-2; no clear D gene. With 2 bases removed from V and 0 bases from J, the gap between germline ends came to 10 bases. CDR3 length: 14 residues. From germline, CDR1 is GTSNPN and CDR2 SVGIG (reference sequence). This CDR3 is CAWSHDTANYGYTF. CDR3 DNA: TGTGCCTGGAGTCATGACACGGCTAACTATGGCTACACCTTC.

This chain connects TRBV2 to TRBJ1-3, with D tentatively TRBD1 (5 bases). Germline V gives CDR1 SNHLY, CDR2 FYNNEI. The CDR3 extends over 15 amino acids. Trimming removed 2 bases at V and 0 bases at J, with 8 bases between. The CDR3 DNA reads TGTGCCAGCAGTGAAAGGGACTTCTCTGGAAACACCATATATTTT. Translation: CASSERDFSGNTIYF.

This chain links TRBV7-9 with TRBJ2-7; D perhaps matches TRBD2 (7 bases). V lost 3 bases, J lost 2 bases, and 14 bases lay in between. Germline CDR1 and CDR2: SEHNR and FQNEAQ (reference sequence). The CDR3 loop spans 15 amino acids. The chain's CDR3 is CASSFGGRDTYEQYF. CDR3 bases: TGTGCCAGCAGCTTCGGAGGGAGGGACACCTACGAGCAGTACTTC.

The chain couples TRBV7-2 to TRBJ1-5; 10 bases map to TRBD1. This CDR3 is 15 amino acids long. Germline lookup yields CDR1 SGHTA and CDR2 FQGNSA. V lost 5 bases and J lost 6; bases outside the gene matches: 7. CDR3 sequence: CASSTSTGGIQPQHF. CDR3 DNA sequence: TGTGCCAGCAGCACCTCGACAGGGGGCATTCAGCCCCAGCATTTT.

V gene TRBV27 combines with J gene TRBJ1-1, with D hard to call. The CDR3 runs 15 residues. Trimming left V 2 bases short and J 0 bases short, with 10 bases between. Germline V CDR1 and CDR2: MNHEY, SMNVEV (reference sequence). Here the CDR3 reads CASSLLGSLNTEAFF. Here the CDR3 DNA reads TGTGCCAGCAGTTTACTCGGTTCGTTGAACACTGAAGCTTTCTTT.

This clone appeared a few times. This sequence joins TRBV6-6 and TRBJ1-2; no clear D gene. The CDR3 length is 11 residues. The germline V gene has CDR1 MNHNY and CDR2 SVGAGI (reference sequence). The V gene lost 4 bases and the J gene lost 8 bases, with 8 bases spanning the gap. The CDR3 region is CASSFQRGYTF. The CDR3 region has the DNA TGTGCCAGCAGTTTCCAGAGGGGCTACACCTTC.

This chain links TRBV6-6 with TRBJ2-7; 9 nucleotides agree with TRBD2. The germline CDR1 and CDR2 sequences are MNHNY and SVGAGI (reference sequence). Losses at the gene ends were 2 bases for V and 4 bases for J; bases not matched to a gene: 6. This CDR3 region has 15 residues. CDR3: CASSYRTSGLYEQYF. In DNA form, the CDR3 reads TGTGCCAGCAGTTACCGCACTAGCGGGCTTTACGAGCAGTACTTC.

The chain combines TRBV6-1 with TRBJ1-2; 7 bases match TRBD1. The CDR3 is made up of 15 amino acids. Germline values: CDR1 MNHNS, CDR2 SASEGT. Trimming removed 0 bases from V and 4 bases from J; junction bases left unmatched: 5. CDR3 DNA sequence: TGTGCCAGCAGTGAAGCGCCGGGACAGTCCTATGGCTACACCTTC. This translates into CASSEAPGQSYGYTF.

Worth noting for this clone: The sample holds other DNA sequences that translate to the same CDR3. The V gene is TRBV7-9, the J gene TRBJ2-5; D gene ambiguous. Trimming shortened V by 3 bases and J by 5 bases, and 7 bases separated the two germline ends. The CDR3 has 12 residues. The germline CDR1 and CDR2 sequences are SEHNR and FQNEAQ (reference sequence). In nucleotides, the CDR3 is TGTGCCAGCAGCTTGGTCGGGGAGACCCAGTACTTC. Residues: CASSLVGETQYF.

The chain uses TRBV28 and TRBJ2-5, with 10 bases lining up with TRBD1. The CDR3 runs to 15 residues. V was pared by 8 bases and J by 5 bases, with 11 bases of the junction left unmatched. Germline values: CDR1 MDHEN, CDR2 SYDVKM. CDR3 coding DNA: TGTGCCAGCGGAAGGTCGACAGGGGGCCGGGAGACCCAGTACTTC. Amino acids: CASGRSTGGRETQYF.

This clone was detected only a few times. The rearrangement uses TRBV6-6 and TRBJ2-7; tentative D call: TRBD2 (7 bases). CDR1 and CDR2 (germline): MNHNY, SVGAGI (reference sequence). This CDR3 comprises 14 residues. Deletions cut 10 bases from V and 6 bases from J, with 22 bases between. As DNA, the CDR3 is TGTGCCACCAACTTCGGGGGGCGACGGGGCGAGCAGTACTTC. This codes for CATNFGGRRGEQYF.

The V call is TRBV6-1, the J call TRBJ2-5; 8 nucleotides match TRBD2. CDR1 is MNHNS, CDR2 SASEGT, per germline. J lost 1 base, V lost 4 bases, and 5 bases had no gene match. This CDR3 has 15 amino acids. CDR3 DNA: TGTGCCAGCAGTGCGTCCGGGGGGGCCCAAGAGACCCAGTACTTC. This encodes CASSASGGAQETQYF.

This clone has just a few counts. The rearrangement uses TRBV29-1 and TRBJ1-2; D not resolved. Trimming left V 2 bases short and J 8 bases short, with 9 bases between. The CDR3 spans 11 residues. Germline loops: CDR1 SQVTM, CDR2 ANQGSEA. CDR3 sequence reads: CSVEQFAGYTF. CDR3 DNA: TGCAGCGTTGAACAGTTCGCCGGCTACACCTTC.